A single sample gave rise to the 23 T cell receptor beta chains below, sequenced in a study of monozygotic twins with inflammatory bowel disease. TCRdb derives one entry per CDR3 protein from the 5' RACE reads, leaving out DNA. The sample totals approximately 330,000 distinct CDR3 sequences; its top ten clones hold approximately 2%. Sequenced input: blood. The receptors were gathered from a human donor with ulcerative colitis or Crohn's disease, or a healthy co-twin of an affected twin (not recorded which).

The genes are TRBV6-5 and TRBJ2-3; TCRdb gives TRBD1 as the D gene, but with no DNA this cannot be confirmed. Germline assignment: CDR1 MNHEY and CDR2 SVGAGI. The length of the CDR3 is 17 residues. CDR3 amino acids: CASSYSSGTGGIDTQYF.

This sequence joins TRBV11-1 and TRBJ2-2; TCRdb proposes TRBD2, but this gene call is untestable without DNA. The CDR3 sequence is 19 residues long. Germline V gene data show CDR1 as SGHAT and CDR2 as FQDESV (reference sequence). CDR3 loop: CASRRGGTIRSANTGELFF.

CDR3 sequence reads: CASSGFGVSPLHF. V gene TRBV12-3 or TRBV12-4 combines with J gene TRBJ1-6. The CDR3 has 13 residues.

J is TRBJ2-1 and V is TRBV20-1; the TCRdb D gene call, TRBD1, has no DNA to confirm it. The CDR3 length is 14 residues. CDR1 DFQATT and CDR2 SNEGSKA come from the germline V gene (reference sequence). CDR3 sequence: CSASWAGRNNEQFF.

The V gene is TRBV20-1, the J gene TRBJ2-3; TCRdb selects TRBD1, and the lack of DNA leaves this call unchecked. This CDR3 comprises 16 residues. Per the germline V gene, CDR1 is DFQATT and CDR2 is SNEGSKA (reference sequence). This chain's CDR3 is CSARSRGGTRTDTQYF.

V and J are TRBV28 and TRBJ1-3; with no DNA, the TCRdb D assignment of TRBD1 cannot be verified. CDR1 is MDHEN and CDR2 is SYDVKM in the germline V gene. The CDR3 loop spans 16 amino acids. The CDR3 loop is CASSSPPQAAGNTIYF.

CDR3 loop: CSARSNGELFF. J is TRBJ2-2 and V is TRBV20-1. Per the germline V gene, CDR1 is DFQATT and CDR2 is SNEGSKA (reference sequence). This CDR3 contains 11 residues.

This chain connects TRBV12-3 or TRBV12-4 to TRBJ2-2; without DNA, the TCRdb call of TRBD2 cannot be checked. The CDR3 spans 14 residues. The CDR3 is CASSFSHLTGELFF.

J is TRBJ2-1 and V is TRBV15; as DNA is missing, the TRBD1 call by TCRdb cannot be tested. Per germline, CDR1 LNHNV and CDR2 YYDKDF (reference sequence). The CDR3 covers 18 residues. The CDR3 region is CATSSALGGLRSYNEQFF.

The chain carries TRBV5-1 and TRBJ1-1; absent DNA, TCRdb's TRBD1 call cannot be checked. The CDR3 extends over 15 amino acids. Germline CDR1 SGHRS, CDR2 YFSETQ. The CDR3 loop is CASSLTGDRNTEAFF. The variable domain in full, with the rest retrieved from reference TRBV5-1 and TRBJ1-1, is KAGVTQTPRYLIKTRGQQVTLSCSPISGHRSVSWYQQTPGQGLQFLFEYFSETQRNKGNFPGRFSGRQFSNSRSEMNVSTLELGDSALYLCASSLTGDRNTEAFFGQGTRLTVV.

CDR3 sequence reads: CSARGGASTDTQYF. The rearrangement uses TRBV20-1 and TRBJ2-3. From germline, CDR1 is DFQATT and CDR2 SNEGSKA (reference sequence). The CDR3 has 14 residues.

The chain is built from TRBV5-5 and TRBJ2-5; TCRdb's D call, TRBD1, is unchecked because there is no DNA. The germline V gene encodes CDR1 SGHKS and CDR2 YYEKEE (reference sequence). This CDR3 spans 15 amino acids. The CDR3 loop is CASSLSTGSQETQYF.

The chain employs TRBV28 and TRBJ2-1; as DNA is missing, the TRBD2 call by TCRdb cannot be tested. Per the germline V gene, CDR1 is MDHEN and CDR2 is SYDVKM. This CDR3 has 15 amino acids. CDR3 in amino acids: CASSGSGAAYNEQFF.

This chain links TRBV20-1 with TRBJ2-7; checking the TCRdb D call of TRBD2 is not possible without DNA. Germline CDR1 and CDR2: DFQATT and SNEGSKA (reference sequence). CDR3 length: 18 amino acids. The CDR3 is CSGKGGASGNTSSYEQYF.

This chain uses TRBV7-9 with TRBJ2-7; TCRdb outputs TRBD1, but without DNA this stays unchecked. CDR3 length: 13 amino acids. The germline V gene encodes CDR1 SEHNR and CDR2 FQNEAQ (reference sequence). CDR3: CASNYYTGGEQYF.

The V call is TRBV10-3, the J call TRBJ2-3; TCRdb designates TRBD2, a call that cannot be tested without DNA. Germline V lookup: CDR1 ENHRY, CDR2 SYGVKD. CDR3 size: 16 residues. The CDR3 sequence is CATRRGTSGAADTQYF.

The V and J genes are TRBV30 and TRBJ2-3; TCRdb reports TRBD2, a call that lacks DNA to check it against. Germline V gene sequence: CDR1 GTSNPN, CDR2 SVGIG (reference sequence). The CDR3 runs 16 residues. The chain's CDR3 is CAWSTGLAGNTDTQYF.

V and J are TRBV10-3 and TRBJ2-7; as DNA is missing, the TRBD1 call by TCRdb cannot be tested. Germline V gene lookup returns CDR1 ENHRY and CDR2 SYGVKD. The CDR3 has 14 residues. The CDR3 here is CAISGTGNAYEQYF.

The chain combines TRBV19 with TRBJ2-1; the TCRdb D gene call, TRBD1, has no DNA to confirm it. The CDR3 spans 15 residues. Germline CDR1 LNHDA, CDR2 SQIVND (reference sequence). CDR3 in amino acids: CASREGTAIYNEQFF.

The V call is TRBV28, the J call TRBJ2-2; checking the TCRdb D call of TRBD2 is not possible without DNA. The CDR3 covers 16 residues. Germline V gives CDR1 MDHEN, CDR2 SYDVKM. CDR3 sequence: CASSFHRAPNTGELFF. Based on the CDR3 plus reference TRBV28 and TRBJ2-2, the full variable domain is DVKVTQSSRYLVKRTGEKVFLECVQDMDHENMFWYRQDPGLGLRLIYFSYDVKMKEKGDIPEGYSVSREKKERFSLILESASTNQTSMYLCASSFHRAPNTGELFFGEGSRLTVL.

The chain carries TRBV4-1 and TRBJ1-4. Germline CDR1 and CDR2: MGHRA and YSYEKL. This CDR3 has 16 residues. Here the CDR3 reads CASSQTGGQTHEKLFF.

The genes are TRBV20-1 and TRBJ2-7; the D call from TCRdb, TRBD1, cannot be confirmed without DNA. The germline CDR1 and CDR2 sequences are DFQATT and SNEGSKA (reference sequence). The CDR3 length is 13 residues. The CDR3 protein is CSARALGGYEQYF.

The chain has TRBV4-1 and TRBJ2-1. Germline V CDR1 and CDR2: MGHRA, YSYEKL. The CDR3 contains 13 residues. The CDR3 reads CASSQVAAHEQFF.